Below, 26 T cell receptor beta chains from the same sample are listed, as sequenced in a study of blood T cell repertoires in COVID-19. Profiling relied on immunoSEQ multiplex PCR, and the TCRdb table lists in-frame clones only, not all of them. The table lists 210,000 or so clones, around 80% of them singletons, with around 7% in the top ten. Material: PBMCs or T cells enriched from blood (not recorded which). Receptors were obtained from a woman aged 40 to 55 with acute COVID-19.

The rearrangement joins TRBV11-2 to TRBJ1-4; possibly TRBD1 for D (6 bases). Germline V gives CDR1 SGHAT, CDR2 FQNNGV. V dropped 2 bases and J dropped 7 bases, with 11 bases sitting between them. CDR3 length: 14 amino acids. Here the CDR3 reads CASSLLGGVEKLFF. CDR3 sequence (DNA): TGTGCCAGCAGCTTATTAGGGGGAGTTGAAAAACTGTTTTTT.

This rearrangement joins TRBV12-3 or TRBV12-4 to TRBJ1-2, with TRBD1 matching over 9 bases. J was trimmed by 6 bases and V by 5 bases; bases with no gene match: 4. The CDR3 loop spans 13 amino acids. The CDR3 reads CASSEQGADGYTF. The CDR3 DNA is TGTGCCAGCAGTGAACAGGGGGCAGATGGCTACACCTTC.

Here the CDR3 DNA reads TGTGCCAGTAAGGTGCAGGGGGCCTACGAGCAGTACTTC. Translating it yields CASKVQGAYEQYF. The chain joins TRBV19 to TRBJ2-7, with 7 positions matching TRBD1. This CDR3 spans 13 amino acids. V was pared by 7 bases and J by 2 bases, with 5 bases of the junction left unmatched. The germline V gene has CDR1 LNHDA and CDR2 SQIVND (reference sequence).

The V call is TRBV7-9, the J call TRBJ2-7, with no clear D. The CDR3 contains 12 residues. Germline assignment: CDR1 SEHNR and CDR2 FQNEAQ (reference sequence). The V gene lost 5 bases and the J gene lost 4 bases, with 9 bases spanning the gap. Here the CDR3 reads CASSHEPYEQYF. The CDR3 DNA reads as TGTGCCAGCAGCCACGAGCCGTACGAGCAGTACTTC.

The CDR3 sequence is CASSHRRGESRGYTF. The DNA of the CDR3 is TGTGCCAGTAGTCATAGACGGGGGGAATCCAGAGGCTACACCTTC. The chain uses TRBV19 and TRBJ1-2; D might be TRBD1 (5 bases). In germline, CDR1 is LNHDA, CDR2 SQIVND (reference sequence). The CDR3 spans 15 residues. V was clipped by 5 bases and J by 8 bases, with 21 bases between them.

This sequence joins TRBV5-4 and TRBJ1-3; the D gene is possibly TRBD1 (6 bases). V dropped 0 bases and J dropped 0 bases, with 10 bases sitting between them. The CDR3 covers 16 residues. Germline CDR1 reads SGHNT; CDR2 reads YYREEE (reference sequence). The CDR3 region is CASSLVGQYSGNTIYF. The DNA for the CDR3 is TGTGCCAGCAGCTTGGTCGGACAGTACTCTGGAAACACCATATATTTT.

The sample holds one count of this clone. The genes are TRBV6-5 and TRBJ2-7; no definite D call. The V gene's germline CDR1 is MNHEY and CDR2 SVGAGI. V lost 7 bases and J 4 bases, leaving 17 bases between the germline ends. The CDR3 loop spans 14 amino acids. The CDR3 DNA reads TGTGCCAGCACCCTAGGAGCAGACTTTTACGAGCAGTACTTC. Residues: CASTLGADFYEQYF.

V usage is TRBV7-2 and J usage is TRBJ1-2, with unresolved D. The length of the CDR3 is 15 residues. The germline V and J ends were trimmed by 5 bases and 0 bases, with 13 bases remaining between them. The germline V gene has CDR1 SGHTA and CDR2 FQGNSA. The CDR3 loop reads CASSERGDSNYGYTF. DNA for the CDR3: TGTGCCAGCAGCGAACGCGGCGATTCTAACTATGGCTACACCTTC.

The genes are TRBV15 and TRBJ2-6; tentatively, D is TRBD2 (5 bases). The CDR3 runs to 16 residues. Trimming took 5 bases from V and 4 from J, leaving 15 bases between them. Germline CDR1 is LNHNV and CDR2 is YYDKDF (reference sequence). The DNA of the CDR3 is TGTGCCACCAGCGGCCGACGGGGTTCCGGGGCCAACGTCCTGACTTTC. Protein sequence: CATSGRRGSGANVLTF.

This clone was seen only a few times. The CDR3 here is CATSLTRTLDTDTQYF. The DNA of the CDR3 is TGTGCCACCAGTTTGACTAGAACCTTAGATACAGATACGCAGTATTTT. This rearrangement joins TRBV24-1 to TRBJ2-3; tentatively, D is TRBD2 (6 bases). The germline CDR1 and CDR2 sequences are KGHDR and SFDVKD. This CDR3 has 16 amino acids. V was shortened by 6 bases and J by 3 bases, with 18 bases between the two germline ends.

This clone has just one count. The CDR3 DNA is TGTGCCAGCAGCCCTATAGCGGGGCCCTACAATGAGCAGTTCTTC. It specifies CASSPIAGPYNEQFF. The chain joins TRBV7-3 to TRBJ2-1; 8 bases match TRBD2. The CDR3 contains 15 residues. Germline assignment: CDR1 SGHTA and CDR2 FQGTGA. Losses at the gene ends were 5 bases for V and 2 bases for J; bases not matched to a gene: 5.

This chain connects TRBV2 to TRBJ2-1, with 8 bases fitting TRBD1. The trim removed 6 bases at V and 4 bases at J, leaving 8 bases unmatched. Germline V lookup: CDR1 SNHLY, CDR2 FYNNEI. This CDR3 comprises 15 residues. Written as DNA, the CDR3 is TGTGCCAGCAGGGAAAGGACAGGGCTTTACAATGAGCAGTTCTTC. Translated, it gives CASRERTGLYNEQFF.

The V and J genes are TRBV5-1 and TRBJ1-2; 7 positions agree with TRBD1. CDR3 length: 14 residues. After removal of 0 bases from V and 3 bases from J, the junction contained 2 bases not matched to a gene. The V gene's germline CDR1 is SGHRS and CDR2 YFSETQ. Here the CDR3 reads CASSLEQGHYGYTF. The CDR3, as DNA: TGCGCCAGCAGCTTGGAACAGGGGCACTATGGCTACACCTTC.

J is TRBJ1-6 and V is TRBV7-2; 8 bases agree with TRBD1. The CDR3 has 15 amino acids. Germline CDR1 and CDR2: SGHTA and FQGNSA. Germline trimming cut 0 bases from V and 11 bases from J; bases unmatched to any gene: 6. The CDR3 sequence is CASSLAPGQEPPLHF. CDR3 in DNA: TGTGCCAGCAGCTTAGCCCCGGGACAGGAGCCACCCCTCCACTTT. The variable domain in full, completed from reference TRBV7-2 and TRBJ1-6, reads GAGVSQSPSNKVTEKGKDVELRCDPISGHTALYWYRQSLGQGLEFLIYFQGNSAPDKSGLPSDRFSAERTGGSVSTLTIQRTQQEDSAVYLCASSLAPGQEPPLHFGNGTRLTVT.

This CDR3 is CASSRGRNYYGYTF. The CDR3 nucleotides are TGTGCCAGTAGTCGCGGGAGAAACTACTATGGCTACACCTTC. The J gene is TRBJ1-2, the V gene TRBV19; D is unresolved. There are 14 residues in the CDR3. The V gene lost 5 bases and the J gene lost 3 bases, with 13 bases spanning the gap. Germline CDR1 is LNHDA and CDR2 is SQIVND (reference sequence).

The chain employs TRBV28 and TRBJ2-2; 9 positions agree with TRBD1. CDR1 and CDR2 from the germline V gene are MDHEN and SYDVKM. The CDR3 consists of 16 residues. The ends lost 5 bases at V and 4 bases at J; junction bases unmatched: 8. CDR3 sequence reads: CASSIPGQGGTGELFF. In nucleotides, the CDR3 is TGTGCCAGCAGTATCCCGGGACAGGGTGGCACCGGGGAGCTGTTTTTT.

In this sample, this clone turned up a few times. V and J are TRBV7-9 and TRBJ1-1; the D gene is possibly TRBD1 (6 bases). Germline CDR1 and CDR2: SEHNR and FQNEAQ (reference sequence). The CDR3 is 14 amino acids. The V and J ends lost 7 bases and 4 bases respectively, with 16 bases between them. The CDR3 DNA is TGTGCCAGCACCAACGTTGCAGGGGTCACTGAAGCTTTCTTT. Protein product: CASTNVAGVTEAFF. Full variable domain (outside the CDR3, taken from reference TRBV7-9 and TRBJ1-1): DTGVSQNPRHKITKRGQNVTFRCDPISEHNRLYWYRQTLGQGPEFLTYFQNEAQLEKSRLLSDRFSAERPKGSFSTLEIQRTEQGDSAMYLCASTNVAGVTEAFFGQGTRLTVV.

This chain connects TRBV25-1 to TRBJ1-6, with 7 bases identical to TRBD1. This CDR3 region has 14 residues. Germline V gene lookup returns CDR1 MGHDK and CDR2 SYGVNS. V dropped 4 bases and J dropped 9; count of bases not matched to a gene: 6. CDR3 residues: CASSVQGNGSPLHF. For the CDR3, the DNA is TGTGCCAGCAGTGTACAGGGGAATGGTTCACCCCTCCACTTT.

The CDR3 spells CASSTHRGADKDTEAFF. CDR3 bases: TGTGCCAGCAGCACACACCGGGGGGCCGATAAGGACACTGAAGCTTTCTTT. V is TRBV11-3 and J is TRBJ1-1; possible D gene TRBD1, 6 bases. V was cut by 5 bases and J by 3 bases, with 22 bases left in between. This CDR3 is built from 17 residues. Per the germline V gene, CDR1 is SGHNT and CDR2 is YENEEA.

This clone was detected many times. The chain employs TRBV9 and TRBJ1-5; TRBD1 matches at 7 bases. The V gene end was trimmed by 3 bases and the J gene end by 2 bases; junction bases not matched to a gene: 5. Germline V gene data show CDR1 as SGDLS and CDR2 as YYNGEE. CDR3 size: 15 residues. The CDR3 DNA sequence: TGTGCCAGCAGCGCCGACGGGACAGGCAATCAGCCCCAGCATTTT. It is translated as CASSADGTGNQPQHF.

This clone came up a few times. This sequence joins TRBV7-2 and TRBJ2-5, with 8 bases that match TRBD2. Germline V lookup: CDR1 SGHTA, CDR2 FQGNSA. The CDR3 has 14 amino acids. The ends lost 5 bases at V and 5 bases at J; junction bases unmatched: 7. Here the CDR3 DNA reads TGTGCCAGCAGCCCGAGGACTAGCCGGGAGACCCAGTACTTC. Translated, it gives CASSPRTSRETQYF.

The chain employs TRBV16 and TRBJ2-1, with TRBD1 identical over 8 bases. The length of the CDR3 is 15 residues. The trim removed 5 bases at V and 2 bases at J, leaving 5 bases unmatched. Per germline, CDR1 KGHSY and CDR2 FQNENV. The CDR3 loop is CASSKRQGPYNEQFF. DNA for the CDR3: TGTGCCAGCAGCAAACGACAGGGGCCCTACAATGAGCAGTTCTTC. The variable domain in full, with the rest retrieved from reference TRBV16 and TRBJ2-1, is GEEVAQTPKHLVRGEGQKAKLYCAPIKGHSYVFWYQQVLKNEFKFLISFQNENVFDETGMPKERFSAKCLPNSPCSLEIQATKLEDSAVYFCASSKRQGPYNEQFFGPGTRLTVL.

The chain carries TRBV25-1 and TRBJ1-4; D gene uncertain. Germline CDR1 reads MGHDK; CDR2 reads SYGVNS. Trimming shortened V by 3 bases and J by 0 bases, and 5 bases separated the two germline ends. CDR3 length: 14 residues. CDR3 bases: TGTGCCAGCAGTGACCGGGCAACTAATGAAAAACTGTTTTTT. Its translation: CASSDRATNEKLFF.

The CDR3 DNA sequence: TGTGCCAGCAGCTTAGGGGGCGAAGCTTTCTTT. Translation gives CASSLGGEAFF. The chain couples TRBV4-2 to TRBJ1-1, with 7 bases matching TRBD1. The CDR3 length is 11 residues. Per the germline V gene, CDR1 is LGHNA and CDR2 is YNFKEQ. With V trimmed by 5 bases and J by 8 bases, 2 bases remained unmatched.

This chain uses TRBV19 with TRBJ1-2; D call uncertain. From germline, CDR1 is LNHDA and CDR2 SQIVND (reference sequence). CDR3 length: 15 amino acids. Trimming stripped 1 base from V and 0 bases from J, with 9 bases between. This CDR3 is CASSIGQYSNYGYTF. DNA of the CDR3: TGTGCCAGTAGTATAGGACAATACTCTAACTATGGCTACACCTTC.

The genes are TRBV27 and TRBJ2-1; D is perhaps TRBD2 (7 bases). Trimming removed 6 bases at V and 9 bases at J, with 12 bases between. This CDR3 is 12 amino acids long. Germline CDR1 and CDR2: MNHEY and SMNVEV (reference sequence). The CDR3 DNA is TGTGCCAGCAGAACCGGGGGGCTTGAGCAGTTCTTC. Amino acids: CASRTGGLEQFF.